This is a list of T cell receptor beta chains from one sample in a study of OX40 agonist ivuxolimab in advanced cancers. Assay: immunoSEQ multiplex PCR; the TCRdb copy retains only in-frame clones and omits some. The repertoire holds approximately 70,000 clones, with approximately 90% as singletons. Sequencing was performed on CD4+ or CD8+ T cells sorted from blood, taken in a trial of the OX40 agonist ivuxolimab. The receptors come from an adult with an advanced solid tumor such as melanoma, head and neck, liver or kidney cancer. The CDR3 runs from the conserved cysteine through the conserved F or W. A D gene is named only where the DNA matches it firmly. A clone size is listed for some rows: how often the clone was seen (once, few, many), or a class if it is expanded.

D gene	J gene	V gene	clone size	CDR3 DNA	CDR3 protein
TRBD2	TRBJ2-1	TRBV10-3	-	TGTGCCATCAGGGAGACTAGCGGGGTGGGTGAGCAGTTCTTC	CAIRETSGVGEQFF
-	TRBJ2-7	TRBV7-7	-	TGTGCTAGCAGCTTACGGCGGGGGCGAACCTACGAGCAGTACTTC	CASSLRRGRTYEQYF
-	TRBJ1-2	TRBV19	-	TGTGCCAGTAGTCGCGCGGGGGAGGGGAATTATGGCTACACCTTC	CASSRAGEGNYGYTF
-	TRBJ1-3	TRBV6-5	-	TGTGCCAGCAGTTACGGACAGCGTGGAAACACCATATATTTT	CASSYGQRGNTIYF
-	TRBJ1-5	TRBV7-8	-	TGTGCCAGCAGCTTCGGACAGACACAGCCCCAGCATTTT	CASSFGQTQPQHF
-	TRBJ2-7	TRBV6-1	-	TGTGCCAGCAGTGAAAATCATGGGGGGCTCCCAGCCTACGAGCAGTACTTC	CASSENHGGLPAYEQYF
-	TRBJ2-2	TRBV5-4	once	TGTGCCAGCAGCTTGGACCTTGGGGGGACGGTCGGGGAGCTGTTTTTT	CASSLDLGGTVGELFF
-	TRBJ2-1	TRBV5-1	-	TGCGCCAGCAGCTTGCGCTCTTACAATGAGCAGTTCTTC	CASSLRSYNEQFF
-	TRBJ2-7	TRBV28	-	TGTGCCAGCCCCGCCCCGACCTACGAGCAGTACTTC	CASPAPTYEQYF
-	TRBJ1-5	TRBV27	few	TGTGCCACCCACAGCTCCTATAGCAATCAGCCCCAGCATTTT	CATHSSYSNQPQHF
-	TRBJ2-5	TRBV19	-	TGTGCCAGTAGTATAGGGCAGGCCAGGTACCAAGAGACCCAGTACTTC	CASSIGQARYQETQYF
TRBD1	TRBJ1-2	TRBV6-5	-	TGTGCCAGCAGTTACTCAACCTCAGGGGGGAATGGCTACACCTTC	CASSYSTSGGNGYTF
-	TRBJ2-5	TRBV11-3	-	TGTGCCAGCAGCTTAGAAGACGGGGGAGAGACCCAGTACTTC	CASSLEDGGETQYF
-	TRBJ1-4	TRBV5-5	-	TGTGCCAGCAGCTTGGGCCAGGGTGAAGGTGAAAAACTGTTTTTT	CASSLGQGEGEKLFF
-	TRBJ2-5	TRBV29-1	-	TGCAGCGTTGAAGATCGGCTTTCCTACCAAGAGACCCAGTACTTC	CSVEDRLSYQETQYF
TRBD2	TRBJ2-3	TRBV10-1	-	TGCGCCAGCAGTGAAGCGGGAGGAGCGACAGATACGCAGTATTTT	CASSEAGGATDTQYF
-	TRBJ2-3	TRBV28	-	TGTGCCAGCAGTTCACCGGGTCCCAGCACAGATACGCAGTATTTT	CASSSPGPSTDTQYF
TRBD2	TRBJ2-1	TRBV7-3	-	TGTGCCAGCAGCCGACAGTTAGCGGGGGGGCAGTTCTTC	CASSRQLAGGQFF
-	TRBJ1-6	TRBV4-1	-	TGCGCCAGCAGCCCAGGGCCCATTAATTCACCCCTCCACTTT	CASSPGPINSPLHF
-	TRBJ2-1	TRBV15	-	TGTGCCACCAGCAGAGACAGGGATCCCTCCTACAATGAGCAGTTCTTC	CATSRDRDPSYNEQFF
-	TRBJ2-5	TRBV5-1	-	TGCGCCAGCAGCTCCGCCCACCCCGCCCAGTACTTC	CASSSAHPAQYF
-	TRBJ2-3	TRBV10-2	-	TGCGCCACCGGGGGTGGGGGGTTACGTACAGATACGCAGTATTTT	CATGGGGLRTDTQYF
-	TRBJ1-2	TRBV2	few	TGTGCCAGCACCCTACACAGGGAGGGCGGCTACACCTTC	CASTLHREGGYTF
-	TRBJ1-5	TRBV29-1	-	TGCAGCGTTCGGGGGGATAGCAATCAGCCCCAGCATTTT	CSVRGDSNQPQHF
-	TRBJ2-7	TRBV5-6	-	TGTGCCAGCAGCTTGGGTGGCAATACTTCCCCCTACGAGCAGTACTTC	CASSLGGNTSPYEQYF
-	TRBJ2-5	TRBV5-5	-	TGTGCCAGCAGTTTAATCACCACCCAAGAGACCCAGTACTTC	CASSLITTQETQYF
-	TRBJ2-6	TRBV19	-	TGTGCCAGTAAGCCAGTGAGCTCTGGGGCCAACGTCCTGACTTTC	CASKPVSSGANVLTF
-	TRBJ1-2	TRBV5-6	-	TGTGCCAGCAGCCTAGACAGGAAGACCTATGGCTACACCTTC	CASSLDRKTYGYTF
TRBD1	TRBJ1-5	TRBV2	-	TGTGCCAGCCGGAGAGAGACAGGGGACAATCAGCCCCAGCATTTT	CASRRETGDNQPQHF
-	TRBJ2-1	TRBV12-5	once	TGTGCTAGTGGTTTGGGGGACCACTCCTACAATGAGCAGTTCTTC	CASGLGDHSYNEQFF
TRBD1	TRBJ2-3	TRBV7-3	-	TGTGCCAGCAGCAAACAGAGTGGGACAGGGAGGACAGATACGCAGTATTTT	CASSKQSGTGRTDTQYF
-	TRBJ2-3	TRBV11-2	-	TGTGCCAGCAGCTTAGGGGGGCTGGATACGCAGTATTTT	CASSLGGLDTQYF
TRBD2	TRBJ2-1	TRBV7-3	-	TGTGCCAGCAGCCCGAGGACTAGCGGGGGCTATGAGCAGTTCTTC	CASSPRTSGGYEQFF
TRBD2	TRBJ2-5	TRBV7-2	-	TGTGCCAGCAGCCCCTTGGGCGGGGGGGCCGAGACCCAGTACTTC	CASSPLGGGAETQYF
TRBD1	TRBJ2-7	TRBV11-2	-	TGTGCCAGCAGCATACCGGGACAGGGCCCACACGAGCAGTACTTC	CASSIPGQGPHEQYF
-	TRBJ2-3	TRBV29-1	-	TGCAGCGTCGATACTAGCCTAGGCACAGATACGCAGTATTTT	CSVDTSLGTDTQYF
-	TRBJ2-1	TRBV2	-	TGTGCCAGCAGTGAAAGGGAGTACAATGAGCAGTTCTTC	CASSEREYNEQFF
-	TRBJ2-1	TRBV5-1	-	TGCGCCAGCAGCTTGGAGGTGTCCGGTAATGAGCAGTTCTTC	CASSLEVSGNEQFF
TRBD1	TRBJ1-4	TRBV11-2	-	TGTGCCAGCAGCTTTACTAGGGGGCGAGTTCTGGGAACTAATGAAAAACTGTTTTTT	CASSFTRGRVLGTNEKLFF
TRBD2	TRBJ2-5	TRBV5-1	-	TGCGCCAGCAGCTTGGCGGGAGGTCAGGGCCAAGAGACCCAGTACTTC	CASSLAGGQGQETQYF
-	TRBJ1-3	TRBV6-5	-	TGTGCCAGCGGTTACTCGGCAGCTGGAAACACCATATATTTT	CASGYSAAGNTIYF
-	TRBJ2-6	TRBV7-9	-	TGTGCCAGCAGCTCTTTAACAGGTTTGGCCAACGTCCTGACTTTC	CASSSLTGLANVLTF
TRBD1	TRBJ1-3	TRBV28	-	TGTGCCAGCGGATTAGACAGGGGGGCTGGAAACACCATATATTTT	CASGLDRGAGNTIYF
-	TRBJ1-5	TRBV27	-	TGTGCCAGCAGTTTATCAGGGCTGGGCAATCAGCCCCAGCATTTT	CASSLSGLGNQPQHF
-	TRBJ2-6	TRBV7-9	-	TGTGCCAGCAGCTTAGGTTTAGGTGGGGCCAACGTCCTGACTTTC	CASSLGLGGANVLTF
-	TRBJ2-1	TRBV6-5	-	TGTGCCAGCAAGCAGAGAGACAATGAGCAGTTCTTC	CASKQRDNEQFF
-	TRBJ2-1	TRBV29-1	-	TGCAGCTCAAGGACAGCCCTTGGTTGGTTCTTC	CSSRTALGWFF
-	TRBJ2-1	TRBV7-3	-	TGTGCCAGCAGCCCGGCGGGGCTGTTTAGAAATGAGCAGTTCTTC	CASSPAGLFRNEQFF
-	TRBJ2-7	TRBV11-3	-	TGTGCCAGCAGGGCAGGGGTTAGAGGCGAGCAGTACTTC	CASRAGVRGEQYF